Sequencing of this TCR beta chain was carried out in a study of blood T cell repertoires in COVID-19. Germline values: CDR1 SGHNT, CDR2 YYREEE (reference sequence). The CDR3 has 16 residues. Trimming at V came to 2 bases and at J to 9 bases, leaving 14 bases not matched to a gene. Using immunoSEQ multiplex PCR, the repertoire was profiled, and TCRdb retains in-frame clones only, with some absent. Of about 32,000 clones in the sample, about nine tenths were seen once. The genes are TRBV5-4 and TRBJ2-7; 10 bases are shared with TRBD2. The sequencing input was peripheral blood. This sequence originates from a man between 60 and 70 years old with active COVID-19. In DNA form, the CDR3 reads TGTGCCAGCAGCTTCAGGGAGCGGGGGGGACCCTCATCGCAGTACTTC. Protein sequence: CASSFRERGGPSSQYF.